The clone carrying this TCR beta chain was observed at least ten times. The CDR3 is 14 residues long. With 3 bases clipped from V and 4 bases from J, the junction kept 3 bases outside the gene matches. The sample originates from a study of neurological immune-mediated disorders. In TCRdb, the 5' RACE reads were re-called with MiXCR into one record per CDR3 protein. The sample carries about 30,000 distinct CDR3 sequences, 15% recorded once. The chain recombines TRBV12-3 or TRBV12-4 with TRBJ1-5; TRBD1 agrees at 7 bases. The receptor was derived from a man aged 70-80 years in good health. Specimen: PBMCs. The CDR3 DNA follows: TGTGCCAGCAGTTTTGGGGACAGTAATCAGCCCCAGCATTTT. Translated, it gives CASSFGDSNQPQHF.